A selection of T cell receptor beta chains follows, all from one sample in a study of cytomegalovirus exposure and HLA in healthy donors. Assay used: immunoSEQ multiplex PCR; TCRdb lists only in-frame clones, some missing. In the table there are about 210,000 clones, roughly 85% of which are singletons. What was sequenced was PBMCs. Receptor source: a male donor in good health and CMV-seronegative. CDR3s include the opening cysteine and the closing phenylalanine or tryptophan. D genes are given only for firm matches. Rows give clone size only sometimes, using once, few, many, or a class for an expanded clone.

CDR3,DNA,D,size,J,V,length
CASSQVPEPYGYTF,TGTGCCAGCTCTCAAGTCCCAGAACCCTATGGCTACACCTTC,NA,NA,TRBJ1-2,TRBV18,14
CASSYRGRYQPQHF,TGTGCCAGCAGTTATCGGGGTAGATATCAGCCCCAGCATTTT,NA,NA,TRBJ1-5,TRBV6-6,14
CASSFDRGREQYF,TGTGCCAGCAGTTTCGACAGGGGGCGCGAGCAGTACTTC,TRBD1,NA,TRBJ2-7,TRBV27,13
CASSYYFSYEQYF,TGTGCCAGCAGTTACTACTTCTCCTACGAGCAGTACTTC,NA,NA,TRBJ2-7,TRBV6-5,13
CASSIPPSNYGYTF,TGTGCCAGTAGTATCCCCCCCAGTAACTATGGCTACACCTTC,NA,NA,TRBJ1-2,TRBV19,14
CASSVALQYTGELFF,TGTGCCAGCAGCGTAGCTTTACAGTACACCGGGGAGCTGTTTTTT,NA,NA,TRBJ2-2,TRBV9,15
CASSPAPGGGAGNTIYF,TGTGCCAGCAGCCCCGCCCCTGGGGGGGGAGCTGGAAACACCATATATTTT,NA,NA,TRBJ1-3,TRBV13,17
CASSIGLTYEQYF,TGTGCCAGTAGTATAGGGCTGACCTACGAGCAGTACTTC,NA,few,TRBJ2-7,TRBV19,13
CASSRLDRFGPQHF,TGTGCCAGCAGTCGATTGGACAGGTTTGGGCCCCAGCATTTT,TRBD1,NA,TRBJ1-5,TRBV6-5,14
CASSLQANTEAFF,TGCGCCAGCAGCTTACAGGCGAACACTGAAGCTTTCTTT,NA,NA,TRBJ1-1,TRBV5-1,13
CASSLGASGGNEQYF,TGCGCCAGCAGCTTGGGGGCTAGCGGGGGGAACGAGCAGTACTTC,TRBD2,NA,TRBJ2-7,TRBV5-1,15
CASSWDRGLGAFF,TGTGCCAGCAGCTGGGACAGGGGTTTAGGAGCTTTCTTT,TRBD1,NA,TRBJ1-1,TRBV5-6,13
CASSIAPDQPQHF,TGTGCCAGTAGTATAGCCCCGGATCAGCCCCAGCATTTT,NA,NA,TRBJ1-5,TRBV19,13
CASSLGLRGSGNTIYF,TGTGCCAGCAGCTTAGGTCTACGGGGGTCTGGAAACACCATATATTTT,NA,few,TRBJ1-3,TRBV7-2,16
CASSTGGIVNEQFF,TGTGCCAGTAGTACGGGAGGGATTGTCAATGAGCAGTTCTTC,TRBD2,NA,TRBJ2-1,TRBV19,14
CASSLAAGGGYEQYF,TGTGCCAGCAGCTTAGCAGCGGGAGGGGGCTACGAGCAGTACTTC,TRBD2,NA,TRBJ2-7,TRBV7-9,15
CASSLQVGGPQHF,TGTGCCAGCAGTTTACAAGTCGGAGGGCCCCAGCATTTT,NA,NA,TRBJ1-5,TRBV27,13
CASSQAGVDRGYEQYF,TGTGCCAGCAGCCAAGCAGGTGTGGACAGGGGCTACGAGCAGTACTTC,TRBD1,NA,TRBJ2-7,TRBV14,16
CASKAAGQASYEQYF,TGTGCCAGCAAGGCGGCGGGCCAAGCCTCCTACGAGCAGTACTTC,NA,NA,TRBJ2-7,TRBV27,15
CASSLGWKGWEGYEQYF,TGTGCCAGCAGCTTGGGGTGGAAAGGGTGGGAGGGGTACGAGCAGTACTTC,TRBD2,NA,TRBJ2-7,TRBV5-6,17
CASSQLQREGPNF,TGTGCCAGCAGCCAATTACAGCGGGAGGGCCCGAATTTT,TRBD2,NA,TRBJ2-3,TRBV14,13
CASSLTARGNTEAFF,TGTGCCAGCAGCTTAACGGCCCGTGGGAACACTGAAGCTTTCTTT,NA,NA,TRBJ1-1,TRBV7-3,15
CASSLVVLAAYNEQFF,TGTGCCAGCAGCTTGGTTGTTCTAGCAGCCTACAATGAGCAGTTCTTC,NA,few,TRBJ2-1,TRBV5-6,16
CAWSLGARSSYEQYF,TGTGCCTGGAGTCTAGGGGCGCGAAGCTCCTACGAGCAGTACTTC,NA,NA,TRBJ2-7,TRBV30,15
CASRGNDRVLLEQYF,TGTGCCAGCAGAGGGAACGACAGGGTGCTTCTCGAGCAGTACTTC,TRBD1,once,TRBJ2-7,TRBV6-1,15
CASRPIGVTEAFF,TGTGCCAGCAGGCCAATAGGGGTAACTGAAGCTTTCTTT,NA,NA,TRBJ1-1,TRBV6-1,13
CASSQPGTGSTGELFF,TGCGCCAGCAGCCAGCCCGGGACAGGGAGCACCGGGGAGCTGTTTTTT,TRBD1,NA,TRBJ2-2,TRBV4-3,16
CASSPPPGQVTDTQYF,TGTGCCAGCAGCCCCCCACCGGGACAGGTCACAGATACGCAGTATTTT,TRBD1,NA,TRBJ2-3,TRBV7-2,16
CSVEPSGRVGEQYF,TGCAGCGTTGAACCCTCGGGCAGGGTTGGGGAGCAGTACTTC,NA,NA,TRBJ2-7,TRBV29-1,14
CASSLWDRDEKLFF,TGTGCCAGCAGCTTATGGGACAGGGATGAAAAACTGTTTTTT,TRBD1,NA,TRBJ1-4,TRBV13,14
CASSPPSSYNEQFF,TGTGCCAGCTCACCTCCGTCCTCCTACAATGAGCAGTTCTTC,NA,NA,TRBJ2-1,TRBV18,14
CASSPVRGTSYEQYF,TGTGCCAGCTCACCAGTTAGGGGAACCTCCTACGAGCAGTACTTC,NA,NA,TRBJ2-7,TRBV18,15
CASSDRGRVTDTQYF,TGTGCCAGCAGTGACAGGGGGCGAGTCACAGATACGCAGTATTTT,TRBD1,NA,TRBJ2-3,TRBV2,15
CASSVAGYQETQYF,TGTGCCAGCAGCGTAGCGGGGTATCAAGAGACCCAGTACTTC,NA,NA,TRBJ2-5,TRBV9,14
CASQTGAGNTIYF,TGTGCCAGTCAGACAGGGGCAGGAAACACCATATATTTT,TRBD1,once,TRBJ1-3,TRBV7-2,13
CASSHFRGQYEQYF,TGTGCCAGCAGCCATTTCAGGGGGCAATACGAGCAGTACTTC,TRBD1,NA,TRBJ2-7,TRBV14,14
CATSNTGTALTGANVLTF,TGTGCCACCAGCAACACTGGGACAGCGTTGACTGGGGCCAACGTCCTGACTTTC,TRBD1,NA,TRBJ2-6,TRBV15,18
CAIRDTSGPYEQYF,TGTGCCATCAGGGACACTAGCGGCCCCTACGAGCAGTACTTC,TRBD2,NA,TRBJ2-7,TRBV10-3,14
CASSRLLAGDNEQFF,TGCGCCAGCAGCCGACTTCTAGCGGGCGACAATGAGCAGTTCTTC,TRBD2,NA,TRBJ2-1,TRBV4-3,15
CASSLFGGAAENIQYF,TGTGCCAGCAGCTTGTTTGGGGGGGCCGCCGAAAACATTCAGTACTTC,NA,NA,TRBJ2-4,TRBV5-4,16